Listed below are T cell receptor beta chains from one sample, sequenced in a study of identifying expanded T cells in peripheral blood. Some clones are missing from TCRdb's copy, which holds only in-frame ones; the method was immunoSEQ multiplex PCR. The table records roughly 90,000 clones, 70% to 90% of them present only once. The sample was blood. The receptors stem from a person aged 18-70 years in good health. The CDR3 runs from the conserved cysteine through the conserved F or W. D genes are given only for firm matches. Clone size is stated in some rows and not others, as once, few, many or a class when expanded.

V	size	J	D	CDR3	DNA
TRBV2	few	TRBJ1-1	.	CASSERGRGTEAFF	TGTGCCAGCAGTGAGCGGGGGCGTGGCACTGAAGCTTTCTTT
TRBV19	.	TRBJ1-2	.	CATDQGSTGWKSSGYTF	TGTGCCACCGACCAGGGATCGACAGGTTGGAAGTCTAGTGGCTACACCTTC
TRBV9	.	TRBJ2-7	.	CASSRGGSYEQYF	TGTGCCAGCAGCAGGGGGGGATCCTACGAGCAGTACTTC
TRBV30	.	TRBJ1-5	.	CAWRARLEPNQPQHF	TGTGCCTGGAGGGCCCGGCTAGAGCCTAATCAGCCCCAGCATTTT
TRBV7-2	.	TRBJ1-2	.	CASSLAGNYGYTF	TGTGCCAGCAGCTTAGCTGGGAACTATGGCTACACCTTC
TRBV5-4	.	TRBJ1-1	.	CASSLWGKPTEAFF	TGTGCCAGCAGCTTATGGGGGAAACCCACTGAAGCTTTCTTT
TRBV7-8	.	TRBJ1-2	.	CASSHGRPGRVFYGYTF	TGTGCCAGCAGCCACGGCCGCCCAGGTCGGGTATTCTATGGCTACACCTTC
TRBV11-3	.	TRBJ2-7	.	CASSLLADSYEQYF	TGTGCCAGCAGCTTATTGGCAGACTCCTACGAGCAGTACTTC
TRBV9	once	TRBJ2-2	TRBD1	CASGNTKTGGFAGELFF	TGTGCCAGCGGGAATACCAAGACAGGGGGGTTTGCCGGGGAGCTGTTTTTT
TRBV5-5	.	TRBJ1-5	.	CASSPQGYGPQHF	TGTGCCAGCAGTCCGCAGGGTTACGGGCCCCAGCATTTT
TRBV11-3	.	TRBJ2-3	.	CASSSTRDPVDTQYF	TGTGCCAGCAGCTCTACCCGGGATCCTGTGGATACGCAGTATTTT
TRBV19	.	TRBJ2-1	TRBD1	CASGVGGRATQFF	TGTGCCAGTGGGGTAGGGGGCAGGGCAACCCAGTTCTTC
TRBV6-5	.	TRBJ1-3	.	CASSTKGRGNTIYF	TGTGCCAGCAGTACCAAGGGCCGCGGAAACACCATATATTTT
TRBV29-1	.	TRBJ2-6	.	CSVVRQTDSGANVLTF	TGCAGCGTTGTGCGACAGACAGACTCTGGGGCCAACGTCCTGACTTTC
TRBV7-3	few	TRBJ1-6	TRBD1	CASSLPTGVNSPLHF	TGTGCCAGCAGCTTGCCCACAGGGGTCAATTCACCCCTCCACTTT
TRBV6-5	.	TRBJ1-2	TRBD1	CASSLTGGYGYTF	TGTGCCAGCAGTTTGACAGGGGGCTATGGCTACACCTTC
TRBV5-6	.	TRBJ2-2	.	CASSFPLLHTGELFF	TGTGCCAGCAGCTTCCCACTCCTCCACACCGGGGAGCTGTTTTTT
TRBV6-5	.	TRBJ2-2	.	CASSYLRSNTGELFF	TGTGCCAGCAGTTACCTCAGATCGAACACCGGGGAGCTGTTTTTT
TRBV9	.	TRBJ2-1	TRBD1	CASRRTGTGTYNEQFF	TGTGCCAGCCGAAGGACCGGGACAGGGACCTACAATGAGCAGTTCTTC
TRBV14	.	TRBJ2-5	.	CASSQVGYGGGETQYF	TGTGCCAGCAGCCAAGTTGGTTACGGGGGCGGCGAGACCCAGTACTTC
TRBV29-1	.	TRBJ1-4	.	CSVVDSGEKLFF	TGCAGCGTGGTGGACAGTGGGGAAAAACTGTTTTTT
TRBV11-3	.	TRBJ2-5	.	CASSFGRGVETQYF	TGTGCCAGCAGCTTTGGGAGGGGGGTAGAGACCCAGTACTTC
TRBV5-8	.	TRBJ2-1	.	CASSSVMLYGNEQFF	TGTGCCAGCAGCTCAGTTATGCTCTATGGCAATGAGCAGTTCTTC
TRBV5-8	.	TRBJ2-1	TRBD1	CASSLGQGVGEQFF	TGTGCCAGCAGCTTGGGACAGGGAGTCGGTGAGCAGTTCTTC
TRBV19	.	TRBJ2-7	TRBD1	CASSRQGSYEQYF	TGTGCCAGTTCGCGACAGGGTTCCTACGAGCAGTACTTC
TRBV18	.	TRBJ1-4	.	CATQRQVEEKLFF	TGTGCCACCCAACGGCAGGTCGAGGAAAAACTGTTTTTT
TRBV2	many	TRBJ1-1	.	CASSDWGNTEAFF	TGTGCCAGCAGTGACTGGGGTAACACTGAAGCTTTCTTT
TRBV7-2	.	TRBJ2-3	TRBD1	CASSMTGSDTQYF	TGTGCCAGCAGCATGACAGGGTCCGATACGCAGTATTTT
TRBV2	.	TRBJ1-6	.	CASKNLNSPLHF	TGTGCCAGCAAGAACCTTAATTCACCCCTCCACTTT
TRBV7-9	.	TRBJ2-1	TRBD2	CASSFLAGNLPLSYNEQFF	TGTGCCAGCAGCTTTCTAGCGGGGAACCTCCCACTCTCCTACAATGAGCAGTTCTTC
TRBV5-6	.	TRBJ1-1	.	CASSAIEGRGGAFF	TGTGCCAGCAGCGCGATTGAGGGGCGCGGGGGAGCTTTCTTT
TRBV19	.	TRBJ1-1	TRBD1	CASRTWDRANMNTEAFF	TGTGCCAGTAGGACGTGGGACAGGGCTAACATGAACACTGAAGCTTTCTTT
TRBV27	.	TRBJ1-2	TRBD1	CASSLNPRDRGQVGYGYTF	TGTGCCAGCAGTTTAAACCCCCGGGACAGGGGGCAGGTTGGGTATGGCTACACCTTC
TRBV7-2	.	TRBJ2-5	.	CASSFRETQYF	TGTGCCAGCAGCTTTCGGGAGACCCAGTACTTC
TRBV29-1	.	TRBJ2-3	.	CSVEGPQYF	TGCAGCGTTGAGGGACCGCAGTATTTT
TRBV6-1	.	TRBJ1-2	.	CASSAGRNYGYTF	TGTGCCAGCAGCGCGGGCCGGAACTATGGCTACACCTTC
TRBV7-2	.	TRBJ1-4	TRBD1	CASSLGTGSKLFF	TGTGCCAGCAGCTTGGGGACAGGGTCGAAACTGTTTTTT
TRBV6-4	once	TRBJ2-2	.	CASSGAGTLNTGELFF	TGTGCCAGCAGTGGAGCCGGGACATTGAACACCGGGGAGCTGTTTTTT
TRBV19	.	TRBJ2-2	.	CASIAASNTGELFF	TGTGCCAGTATTGCAGCCTCGAACACCGGGGAGCTGTTTTTT
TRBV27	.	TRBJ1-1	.	CASSLVGRTEAFF	TGTGCCAGCAGTTTGGTCGGGCGGACTGAAGCTTTCTTT
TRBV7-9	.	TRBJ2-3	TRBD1	CASSLTGGADTQYF	TGTGCCAGCAGCTTGACAGGGGGCGCAGATACGCAGTATTTT
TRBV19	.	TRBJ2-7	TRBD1	CASSGGQGATEQYF	TGTGCCAGTAGTGGCGGACAGGGGGCGACTGAGCAGTACTTC
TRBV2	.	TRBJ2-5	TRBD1	CASIRTGFEETQYF	TGTGCCAGCATTCGGACAGGGTTTGAAGAGACCCAGTACTTC
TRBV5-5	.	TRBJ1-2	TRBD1	CASSSGQFNYGYTF	TGTGCCAGCAGCTCGGGACAGTTTAACTATGGCTACACCTTC
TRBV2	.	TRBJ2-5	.	CASSDVTVEETQYF	TGTGCCAGCAGTGATGTGACAGTGGAAGAGACCCAGTACTTC
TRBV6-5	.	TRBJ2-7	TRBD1	CASGRTGRSYEQYF	TGTGCCAGCGGGAGGACAGGGAGATCCTACGAGCAGTACTTC